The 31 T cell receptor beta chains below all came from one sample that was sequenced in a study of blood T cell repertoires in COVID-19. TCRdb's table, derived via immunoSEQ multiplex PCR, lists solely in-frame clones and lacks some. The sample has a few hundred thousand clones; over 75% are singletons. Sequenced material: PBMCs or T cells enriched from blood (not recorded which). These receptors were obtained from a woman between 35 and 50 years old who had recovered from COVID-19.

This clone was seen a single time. Written as DNA, the CDR3 is TGTGCCAGCAGTTTAAGTTCGGGAGGGCATGGGGAGCAGTACTTC. Protein: CASSLSSGGHGEQYF. The chain is built from TRBV27 and TRBJ2-7, with 8 bases fitting TRBD2. Germline-derived CDR1 and CDR2 are MNHEY and SMNVEV (reference sequence). This CDR3 contains 15 residues. The V and J ends lost 2 bases and 7 bases, in that order; junction bases with no gene match: 10.

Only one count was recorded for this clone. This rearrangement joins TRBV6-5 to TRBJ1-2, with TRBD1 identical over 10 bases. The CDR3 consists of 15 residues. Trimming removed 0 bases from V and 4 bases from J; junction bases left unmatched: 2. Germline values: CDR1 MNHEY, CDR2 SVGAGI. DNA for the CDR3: TGTGCCAGCAGTTACTCGGACAGGGGGATCTATGGCTACACCTTC. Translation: CASSYSDRGIYGYTF.

The CDR3 nucleotides read TGTGCCAGCAGTTTACTGGACAGGGGCACCGGGGAGCTGTTTTTT. This gives the protein CASSLLDRGTGELFF. The rearrangement joins TRBV28 to TRBJ2-2; 9 nucleotides agree with TRBD1. The junction had 2 bases not matched to a gene; V was cut back by 2 bases and J by 4 bases. The CDR3 runs 15 residues. Germline CDR1 is MDHEN and CDR2 is SYDVKM.

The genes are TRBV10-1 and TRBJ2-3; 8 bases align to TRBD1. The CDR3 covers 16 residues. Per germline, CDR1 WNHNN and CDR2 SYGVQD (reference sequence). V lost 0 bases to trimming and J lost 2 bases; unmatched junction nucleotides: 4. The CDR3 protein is CASSESGQALTDTQYF. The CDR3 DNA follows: TGCGCCAGCAGTGAGTCGGGACAGGCCCTCACAGATACGCAGTATTTT.

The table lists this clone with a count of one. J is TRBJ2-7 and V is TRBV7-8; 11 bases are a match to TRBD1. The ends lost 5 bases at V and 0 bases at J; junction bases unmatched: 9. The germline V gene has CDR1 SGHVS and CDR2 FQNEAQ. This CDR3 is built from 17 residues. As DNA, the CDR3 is TGTGCCAGCAGCCCGGGACAGGGGGGACTGGCCTCCTACGAGCAGTACTTC. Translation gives CASSPGQGGLASYEQYF.

As DNA, the CDR3 is TGCGCCAGCAGCTTGAGCAGGGGCAGCTCCTACGAGCAGTACTTC. Protein sequence: CASSLSRGSSYEQYF. The V gene is TRBV5-1, the J gene TRBJ2-7; the D gene is possibly TRBD1 (6 bases). Trimming stripped 1 base from V and 0 bases from J, with 11 bases between. Germline loops: CDR1 SGHRS, CDR2 YFSETQ. The CDR3 runs to 15 residues.

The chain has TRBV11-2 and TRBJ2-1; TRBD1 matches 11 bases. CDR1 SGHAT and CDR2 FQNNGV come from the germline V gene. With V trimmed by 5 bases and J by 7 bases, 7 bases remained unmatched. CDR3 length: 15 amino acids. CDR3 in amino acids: CASSIGQGAGNEQFF. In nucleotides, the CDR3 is TGTGCCAGCAGCATAGGACAGGGGGCCGGGAATGAGCAGTTCTTC.

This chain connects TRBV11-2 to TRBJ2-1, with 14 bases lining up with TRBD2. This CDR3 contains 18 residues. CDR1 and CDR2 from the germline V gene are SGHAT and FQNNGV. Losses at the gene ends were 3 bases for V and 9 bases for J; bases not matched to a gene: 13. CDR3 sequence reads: CASSLGRLAGGPVREQFF. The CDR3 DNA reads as TGTGCCAGCAGCTTGGGGAGACTAGCGGGAGGGCCGGTTCGTGAGCAGTTCTTC. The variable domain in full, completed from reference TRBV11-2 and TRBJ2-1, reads EAGVAQSPRYKIIEKRQSVAFWCNPISGHATLYWYQQILGQGPKLLIQFQNNGVVDDSQLPKDRFSAERLKGVDSTLKIQPAKLEDSAVYLCASSLGRLAGGPVREQFFGPGTRLTVL.

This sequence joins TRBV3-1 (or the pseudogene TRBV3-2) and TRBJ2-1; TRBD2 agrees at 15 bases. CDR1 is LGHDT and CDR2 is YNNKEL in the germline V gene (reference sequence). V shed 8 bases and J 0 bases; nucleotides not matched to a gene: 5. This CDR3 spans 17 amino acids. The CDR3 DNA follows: TGTGCCAGCGGGACTAGCGGGAGGCGGGGCTCCTACAATGAGCAGTTCTTC. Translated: CASGTSGRRGSYNEQFF.

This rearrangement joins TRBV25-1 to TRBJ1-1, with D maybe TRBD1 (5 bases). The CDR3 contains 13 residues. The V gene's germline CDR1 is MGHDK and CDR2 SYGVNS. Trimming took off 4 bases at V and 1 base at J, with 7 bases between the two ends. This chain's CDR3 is CASSGQGNTEAFF. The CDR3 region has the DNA TGTGCCAGCAGTGGGCAGGGGAACACTGAAGCTTTCTTT. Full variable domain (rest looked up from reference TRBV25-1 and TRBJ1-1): EADIYQTPRYLVIGTGKKITLECSQTMGHDKMYWYQQDPGMELHLIHYSYGVNSTEKGDLSSESTVSRIRTEHFPLTLESARPSHTSQYLCASSGQGNTEAFFGQGTRLTVV.

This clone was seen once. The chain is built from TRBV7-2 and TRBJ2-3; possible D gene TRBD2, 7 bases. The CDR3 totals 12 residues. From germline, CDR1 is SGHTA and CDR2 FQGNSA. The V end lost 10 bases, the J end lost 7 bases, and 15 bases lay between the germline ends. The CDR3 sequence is CATGGGVYTQYF. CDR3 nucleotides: TGTGCCACCGGAGGGGGGGTATATACGCAGTATTTT.

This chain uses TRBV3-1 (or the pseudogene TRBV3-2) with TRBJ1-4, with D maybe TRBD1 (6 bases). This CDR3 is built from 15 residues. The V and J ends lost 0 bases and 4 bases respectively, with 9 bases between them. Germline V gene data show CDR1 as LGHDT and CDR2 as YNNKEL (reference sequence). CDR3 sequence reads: CASSQETGVNEKLFF. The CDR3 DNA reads TGTGCCAGCAGCCAAGAGACAGGAGTTAATGAAAAACTGTTTTTT.

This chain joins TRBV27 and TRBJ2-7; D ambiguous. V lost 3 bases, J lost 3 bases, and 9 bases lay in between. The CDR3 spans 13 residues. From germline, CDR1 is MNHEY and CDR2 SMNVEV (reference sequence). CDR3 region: CASSLRTSYEQYF. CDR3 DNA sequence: TGTGCCAGCAGTTTGCGCACGAGCTACGAGCAGTACTTC.

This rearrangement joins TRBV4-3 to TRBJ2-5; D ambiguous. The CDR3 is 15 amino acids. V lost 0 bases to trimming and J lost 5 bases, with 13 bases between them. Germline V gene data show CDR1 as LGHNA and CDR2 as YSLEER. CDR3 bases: TGCGCCAGCAGCCAAGAGAACGGGTTATGGGAGACCCAGTACTTC. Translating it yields CASSQENGLWETQYF.

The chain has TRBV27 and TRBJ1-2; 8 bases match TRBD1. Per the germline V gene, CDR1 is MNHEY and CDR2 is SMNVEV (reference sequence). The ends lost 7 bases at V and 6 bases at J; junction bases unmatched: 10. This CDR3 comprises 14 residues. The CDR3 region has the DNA TGTGCCAGCACAAACACACAGGGGGTCCATGGCTACACCTTC. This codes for CASTNTQGVHGYTF.

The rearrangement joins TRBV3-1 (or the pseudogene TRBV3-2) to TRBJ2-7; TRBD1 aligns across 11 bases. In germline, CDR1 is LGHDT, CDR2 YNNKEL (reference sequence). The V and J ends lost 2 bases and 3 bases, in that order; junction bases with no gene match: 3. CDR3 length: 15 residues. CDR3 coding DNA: TGTGCCAGCAGCCAAAGGACAGGGGGCTTCTACGAGCAGTACTTC. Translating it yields CASSQRTGGFYEQYF.

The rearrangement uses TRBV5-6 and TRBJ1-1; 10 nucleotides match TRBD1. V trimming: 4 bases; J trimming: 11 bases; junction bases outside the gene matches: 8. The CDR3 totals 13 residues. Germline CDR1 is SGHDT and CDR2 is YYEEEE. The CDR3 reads CASSPRDRGLAFF. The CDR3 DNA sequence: TGTGCCAGCAGCCCCCGGGACAGGGGTCTCGCTTTCTTT.

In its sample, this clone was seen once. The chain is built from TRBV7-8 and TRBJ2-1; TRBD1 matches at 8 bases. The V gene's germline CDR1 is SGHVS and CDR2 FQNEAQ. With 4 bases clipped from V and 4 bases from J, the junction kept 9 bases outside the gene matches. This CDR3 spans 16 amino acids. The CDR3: CASSSTTGAGYNEQFF. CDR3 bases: TGTGCCAGCAGCTCGACGACAGGGGCGGGATACAATGAGCAGTTCTTC. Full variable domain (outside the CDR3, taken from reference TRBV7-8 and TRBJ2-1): GAGVSQSPRYKVAKRGQDVALRCDPISGHVSLFWYQQALGQGPEFLTYFQNEAQLDKSGLPSDRFFAERPEGSVSTLKIQRTQQEDSAVYLCASSSTTGAGYNEQFFGPGTRLTVL.

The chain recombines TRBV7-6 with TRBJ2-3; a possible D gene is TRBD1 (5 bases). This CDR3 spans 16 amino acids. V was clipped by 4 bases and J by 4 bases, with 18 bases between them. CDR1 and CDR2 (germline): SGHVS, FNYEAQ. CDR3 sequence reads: CASSSDQGFLSDTQYF. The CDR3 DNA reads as TGTGCCAGCAGCTCGGACCAGGGTTTTTTATCAGATACGCAGTATTTT.

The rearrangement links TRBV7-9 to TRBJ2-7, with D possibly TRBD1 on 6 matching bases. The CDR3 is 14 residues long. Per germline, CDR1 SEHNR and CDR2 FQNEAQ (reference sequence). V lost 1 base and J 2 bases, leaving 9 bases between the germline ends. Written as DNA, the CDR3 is TGTGCCAGCAGCTTAGTGGACAGCCCCTACGAGCAGTACTTC. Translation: CASSLVDSPYEQYF.

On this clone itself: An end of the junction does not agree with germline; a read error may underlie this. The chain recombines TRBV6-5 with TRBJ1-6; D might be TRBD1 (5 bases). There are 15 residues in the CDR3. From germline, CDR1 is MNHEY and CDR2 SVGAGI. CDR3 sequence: CASSRQPSHNSPLHF. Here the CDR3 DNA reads TGTGCCAGCAGTCGACAGCCCTCCCATAATTCACCCCTCCACTTT.

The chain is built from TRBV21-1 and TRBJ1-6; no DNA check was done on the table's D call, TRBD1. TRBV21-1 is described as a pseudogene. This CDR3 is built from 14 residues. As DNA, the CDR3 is TGTGCCAGCTCCCAGGCCGATTCACTTTCACCCCTCCACTTT. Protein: CASSQADSLSPLHF.

CDR3 in amino acids: CASNRDSPSNQPQHF. As DNA, the CDR3 is TGTGCCAGCAACCGGGACAGTCCTTCTAATCAGCCCCAGCATTTT. This sequence joins TRBV19 and TRBJ1-5; 7 bases line up with TRBD1. The CDR3 is made up of 15 amino acids. The germline CDR1 and CDR2 sequences are LNHDA and SQIVND (reference sequence). Trimming at V came to 9 bases and at J to 4 bases, leaving 12 bases not matched to a gene. The entire variable domain, with the rest obtained from reference TRBV19 and TRBJ1-5, is as follows: DGGITQSPKYLFRKEGQNVTLSCEQNLNHDAMYWYRQDPGQGLRLIYYSQIVNDFQKGDIAEGYSVSREKKESFPLTVTSAQKNPTAFYLCASNRDSPSNQPQHFGDGTRLSIL.

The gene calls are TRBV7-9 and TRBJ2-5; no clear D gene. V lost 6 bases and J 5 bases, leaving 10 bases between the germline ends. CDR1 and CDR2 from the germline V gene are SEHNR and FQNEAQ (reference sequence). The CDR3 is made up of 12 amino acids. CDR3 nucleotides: TGTGCCAGCAGTTCTCCCCGGGAGACCCAGTACTTC. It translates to CASSSPRETQYF.

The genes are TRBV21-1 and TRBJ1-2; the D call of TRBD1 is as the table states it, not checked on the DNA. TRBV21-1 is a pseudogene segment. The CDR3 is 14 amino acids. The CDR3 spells CASSNLSGGYGYTF. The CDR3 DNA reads TGTGCCAGCAGCAATCTGTCAGGGGGGTATGGCTACACCTTC.

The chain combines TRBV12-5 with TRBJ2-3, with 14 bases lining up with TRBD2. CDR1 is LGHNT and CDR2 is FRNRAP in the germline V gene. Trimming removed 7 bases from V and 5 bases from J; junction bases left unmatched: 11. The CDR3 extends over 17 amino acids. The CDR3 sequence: CASAKRLAGGSVDTQYF. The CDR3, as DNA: TGTGCTAGTGCCAAACGACTAGCGGGAGGGTCGGTAGATACGCAGTATTTT. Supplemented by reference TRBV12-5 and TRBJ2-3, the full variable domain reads DARVTQTPRHKVTEMGQEVTMRCQPILGHNTVFWYRQTMMQGLELLAYFRNRAPLDDSGMPKDRFSAEMPDATLATLKIQPSEPRDSAVYFCASAKRLAGGSVDTQYFGPGTRLTVL.

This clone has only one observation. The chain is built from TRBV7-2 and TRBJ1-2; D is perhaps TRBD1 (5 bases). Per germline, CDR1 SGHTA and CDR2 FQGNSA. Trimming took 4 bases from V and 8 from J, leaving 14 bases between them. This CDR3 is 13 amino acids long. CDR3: CASSYDSLGGYTF. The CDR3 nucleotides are TGTGCCAGCAGCTACGACAGCCTTGGGGGCTACACCTTC.

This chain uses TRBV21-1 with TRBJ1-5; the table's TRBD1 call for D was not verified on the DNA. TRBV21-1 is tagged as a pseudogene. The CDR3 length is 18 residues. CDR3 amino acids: CASSKRTDGTGRTQPQHF. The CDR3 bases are TGTGCCAGCAGCAAAAGAACAGATGGGACAGGGAGAACTCAGCCCCAGCATTTT.

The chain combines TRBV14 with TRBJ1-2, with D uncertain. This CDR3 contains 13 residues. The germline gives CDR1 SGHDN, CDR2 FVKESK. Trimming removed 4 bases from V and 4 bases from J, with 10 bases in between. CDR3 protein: CASSPTNFYGYTF. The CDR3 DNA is TGTGCCAGCAGCCCGACAAACTTCTATGGCTACACCTTC.

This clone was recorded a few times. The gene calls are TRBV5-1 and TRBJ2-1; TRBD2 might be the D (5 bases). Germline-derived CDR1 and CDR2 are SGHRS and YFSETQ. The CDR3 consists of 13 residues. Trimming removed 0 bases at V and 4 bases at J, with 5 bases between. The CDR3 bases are TGCGCCAGCAGCTTGGAGCGGTACAATGAGCAGTTCTTC. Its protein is CASSLERYNEQFF.

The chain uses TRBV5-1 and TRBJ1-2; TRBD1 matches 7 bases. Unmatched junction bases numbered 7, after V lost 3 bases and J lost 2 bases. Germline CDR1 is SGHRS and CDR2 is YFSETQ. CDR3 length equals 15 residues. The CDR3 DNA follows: TGCGCCAGCAGCTCGATTATGACAGGGAACTATGGCTACACCTTC. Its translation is CASSSIMTGNYGYTF.